The 5 T cell receptor beta chains listed next were all sequenced from one sample in a study of regulatory T cells in long-lasting Graves disease. Construction of TCR beta libraries relied on iRepertoire HTBI primers and on Arm-PCR targeting CDR3 regions. MiXCR, run by TCRdb on the multiplex PCR reads, gives a single entry per CDR3 protein. The sample includes 500,000 to 800,000 distinct CDR3 sequences, around 30% seen only once; the top ten take roughly 40%. The time point denotes: persistent/refractory GD, antithyroid drugs over 5 years with positive TRAb. Following extraction of RNA from PBMCs, that RNA was used to make the TCR library. Sequences were derived from peripheral blood mononuclear cells (PBMCs), sampled when the disease was refractory, from a patient treated with antithyroid drugs. These receptors all stem from a female donor with Graves disease.

CDR3 nucleotides: TGTGCCAGCAGCCAAGATTACAGGACTAGGGAGACCCAGTACTTC. Protein: CASSQDYRTRETQYF. V usage is TRBV3-1 and J usage is TRBJ2-5; the match to TRBD2 covers 7 bases. This CDR3 is built from 15 residues. The germline gives CDR1 LGHDT, CDR2 YNNKEL (reference sequence). J lost 5 bases, V lost 0 bases, and 6 bases had no gene match.

This chain links TRBV10-1 with TRBJ1-1, with D uncertain. CDR3 length: 13 amino acids. The ends were cut back, 5 bases at V and 1 base at J, with 8 bases in the middle. Germline-derived CDR1 and CDR2 are WNHNN and SYGVQD (reference sequence). CDR3 DNA sequence: TGCGCCAGCAGTTGTAAGGGGAACACTGAAGCTTTCTTT. Its protein product is CASSCKGNTEAFF.

This clonotype has a count of ten or more. The V call is TRBV28, the J call TRBJ2-5, with D maybe TRBD2 (6 bases). From germline, CDR1 is MDHEN and CDR2 SYDVKM. CDR3 size: 17 residues. Trimming shortened V by 3 bases and J by 5 bases, and 22 bases separated the two germline ends. CDR3 coding DNA: TGTGCCAGCAGTTTGGGGGGTCGAGGGGTTGGAGGGGAGACCCAGTACTTC. This sequence encodes CASSLGGRGVGGETQYF.

This clonotype came up many times. The chain is built from TRBV28 and TRBJ1-2; tentative D call: TRBD1 (5 bases). This CDR3 has 14 residues. Trimming pared 8 bases from V and 1 base from J, leaving 14 bases between. The germline CDR1 and CDR2 sequences are MDHEN and SYDVKM. CDR3 in DNA: TGTGCCAGCGGTAGTCGGGACCATAACTATGGCTACACCTTC. It is translated as CASGSRDHNYGYTF.

The chain combines TRBV30 with TRBJ1-3, with no clear D. Germline CDR1 is GTSNPN and CDR2 is SVGIG (reference sequence). The V gene lost 4 bases and the J gene lost 0 bases, with 10 bases spanning the gap. The CDR3 loop spans 14 amino acids. The CDR3 spells CAWKFYDSGNTIYF. The CDR3 nucleotides read TGTGCCTGGAAGTTTTACGACTCTGGAAACACCATATATTTT. The full variable domain, with the rest looked up from reference TRBV30 and TRBJ1-3, is SQTIHQWPATLVQPVGSPLSLECTVEGTSNPNLYWYRQAAGRGLQLLFYSVGIGQISSEVPQNLSASRPQDRQFILSSKKLLLSDSGFYLCAWKFYDSGNTIYFGEGSWLTVV.